These 20 T cell receptor beta chains originate from one sample sequenced in a study of human T cells and chemical hapten exposure. The time point here: patch test 2, 6 weeks after DPC sensitization. Treatment given: therapeutic diphenylcyclopropenone sensitization with weekly scalp DPC. TCRdb called the RACE reads again in MiXCR, with one record for every CDR3 protein. Seen here are about 380,000 distinct CDR3 sequences, around 6% observed once, and the top ten hold about 5%. This sample comprised whole blood, obtained in connection with sensitization to the hapten diphenylcyclopropenone (DPC). The source is a woman between 18 and 30 years old with alopecia areata. Some clones in this sample may be carry-over from other donors' samples.

Points on this clonotype: A read error is possible here, since a much larger clone lies one base away. This chain links TRBV11-2 with TRBJ2-3, with D hard to call. The CDR3 loop spans 11 amino acids. The V gene's germline CDR1 is SGHAT and CDR2 FQNNGV. The ends were cut back, 1 base at V and 8 bases at J, with 4 bases in the middle. CDR3 DNA sequence: TGTGCCAGCAGCTTAGTGGGTACGCAGTATTTT. Protein: CASSLVGTQYF.

The table lists this clonotype with many counts. V gene TRBV7-9 combines with J gene TRBJ1-1; TRBD1 agrees at 9 bases. The CDR3 has 18 amino acids. Trimming cost V 0 bases and J 0 bases; bases outside gene matches: 8. Per the germline V gene, CDR1 is SEHNR and CDR2 is FQNEAQ (reference sequence). In nucleotides, the CDR3 is TGTGCCAGCAGCTTAGCCCCGGGGACAGGGCTCTTGAACACTGAAGCTTTCTTT. Its protein product is CASSLAPGTGLLNTEAFF.

This clonotype was picked up a small number of times. V and J are TRBV29-1 and TRBJ2-1, with D tentatively TRBD1 or TRBD2 (5 bases each). This CDR3 region has 15 residues. V was cut by 3 bases and J by 1 base, with 13 bases left in between. Germline V gives CDR1 SQVTM, CDR2 ANQGSEA. The CDR3 sequence is CSVEKGPGSYNEQFF. The CDR3 DNA reads TGCAGCGTTGAGAAGGGACCTGGGTCCTACAATGAGCAGTTCTTC.

This clonotype has more than one count but fewer than ten. The chain employs TRBV7-2 and TRBJ1-1, with TRBD1 identical over 8 bases. CDR3 length: 16 residues. The junction had 19 bases not matched to a gene; V was cut back by 5 bases and J by 11 bases. Germline CDR1 SGHTA, CDR2 FQGNSA. The CDR3 protein is CASSPTFPGQAKGAFF. The CDR3 DNA follows: TGTGCCAGCAGCCCAACTTTTCCGGGACAGGCCAAGGGGGCTTTCTTT.

This clonotype was detected a few times. The chain recombines TRBV10-3 with TRBJ2-7; D is ambiguous. CDR3 size: 13 residues. V lost 3 bases and J lost 3, with 9 bases in between. CDR1 ENHRY and CDR2 SYGVKD come from the germline V gene. This chain's CDR3 is CAISESQLYEQYF. CDR3 bases: TGTGCCATCAGTGAAAGTCAGCTCTACGAGCAGTACTTC.

This clonotype turned up a few times. The chain combines TRBV18 with TRBJ1-1, with D possibly being TRBD1 (5 bases). The CDR3 has 15 residues. Deletions cut 3 bases from V and 5 bases from J, with 16 bases between. Germline-derived CDR1 and CDR2 are KGHSH and LQKENI. The CDR3 loop reads CASSPGQSIQTEAFF. CDR3 sequence (DNA): TGTGCCAGCTCACCCGGACAAAGTATTCAGACTGAAGCTTTCTTT.

This clonotype showed up many times. V is TRBV27 and J is TRBJ1-3, with D hard to call. V shed 10 bases and J shed 0 bases, with 7 bases lying between them. The CDR3 is 12 residues long. Germline lookup yields CDR1 MNHEY and CDR2 SMNVEV (reference sequence). The CDR3 region has the DNA TGTGCCACTCAATCCTCTGGAAACACCATATATTTT. It codes for CATQSSGNTIYF.

This clonotype was counted between two and nine times. V is TRBV6-1 and J is TRBJ2-3, with 10 positions matching TRBD2. This CDR3 has 15 amino acids. The germline V gene encodes CDR1 MNHNS and CDR2 SASEGT. Trimming took 4 bases from V and 1 from J; bases not matched to a gene: 2. The CDR3 DNA reads as TGTGCCAGCAGTGGGCTAGCGGGGGGCACAGATACGCAGTATTTT. Its protein product is CASSGLAGGTDTQYF.

This clonotype was detected once. The gene calls are TRBV7-9 and TRBJ2-3, with D possibly TRBD1 on 5 matching bases. CDR1 SEHNR and CDR2 FQNEAQ come from the germline V gene (reference sequence). This CDR3 has 15 residues. V was shortened by 1 base and J by 2 bases, with 10 bases between the two germline ends. The CDR3 DNA reads TGTGCCAGCAGCTTAGGTACAGGTTTCACAGATACGCAGTATTTT. Translation gives CASSLGTGFTDTQYF.

In the case of this clonotype: This may be a read error, as it is one base from a much larger clone. The chain joins TRBV6-2 or TRBV6-3 to TRBJ2-1; TRBD1 or TRBD2 may be the D gene (6 bases each). The CDR3 is 12 residues long. Germline values: CDR1 MNHEY, CDR2 SVGEGT. Here the CDR3 reads CASHNGGLEQSF. Here the CDR3 DNA reads TGTGCCAGCCACAATGGGGGGCTTGAGCAGTCCTTC.

A few counts support this clonotype. This rearrangement joins TRBV7-6 to TRBJ1-2; D is perhaps TRBD1 (6 bases). There are 16 residues in the CDR3. Germline V gene data show CDR1 as SGHVS and CDR2 as FNYEAQ. Trimming removed 5 bases at V and 4 bases at J, with 20 bases between. The CDR3 nucleotides are TGTGCCAGCAGCCACGCAACAGGGACTAGTCGCTATGGCTACACCTTC. Its translation is CASSHATGTSRYGYTF.

This clonotype was seen repeatedly, ten times or more. The V and J genes are TRBV9 and TRBJ2-3; D ambiguous. The CDR3 contains 14 residues. The ends were cut back, 2 bases at V and 2 bases at J, with 9 bases in the middle. Germline V gene sequence: CDR1 SGDLS, CDR2 YYNGEE. This CDR3 reads CASSVMELTDTQYF. CDR3 DNA sequence: TGTGCCAGCAGCGTGATGGAGCTCACAGATACGCAGTATTTT. Filled out from reference TRBV9 and TRBJ2-3, the complete variable domain reads DSGVTQTPKHLITATGQRVTLRCSPRSGDLSVYWYQQSLDQGLQFLIQYYNGEERAKGNILERFSAQQFPDLHSELNLSSLELGDSALYFCASSVMELTDTQYFGPGTRLTVL.

The V and J genes are TRBV7-3 and TRBJ1-5; possible D gene TRBD1, 5 bases. Germline loops: CDR1 SGHTA, CDR2 FQGTGA. The CDR3 runs 14 residues. Trimming removed 5 bases at V and 11 bases at J, with 19 bases between. CDR3 coding DNA: TGTGCCAGCAGCCCGCAGGGTATTATCGAGTCCCAGCATTTT. Translating it yields CASSPQGIIESQHF.

The chain is built from TRBV28 and TRBJ2-7; 7 bases align to TRBD1. Germline V gene data show CDR1 as MDHEN and CDR2 as SYDVKM. J lost 0 bases, V lost 1 base, and 3 bases had no gene match. CDR3 length equals 15 residues. CDR3 residues: CASSLSDRYSYEQYF. CDR3 DNA: TGTGCCAGCAGTTTATCGGACAGGTACTCCTACGAGCAGTACTTC.

The chain employs TRBV7-9 and TRBJ2-3, with 7 bases that match TRBD2. The germline gives CDR1 SEHNR, CDR2 FQNEAQ (reference sequence). The CDR3 loop spans 16 amino acids. V dropped 5 bases and J dropped 4; count of bases not matched to a gene: 12. The CDR3 here is CASSAPLAGVADTQYF. In DNA form, the CDR3 reads TGTGCCAGCAGCGCCCCACTTGCGGGGGTCGCAGATACGCAGTATTTT. Full variable domain (remainder filled in from reference TRBV7-9 and TRBJ2-3): DTGVSQNPRHKITKRGQNVTFRCDPISEHNRLYWYRQTLGQGPEFLTYFQNEAQLEKSRLLSDRFSAERPKGSFSTLEIQRTEQGDSAMYLCASSAPLAGVADTQYFGPGTRLTVL.

This sequence joins TRBV6-5 and TRBJ2-7, with D possibly being TRBD2 (6 bases). There are 15 residues in the CDR3. Germline values: CDR1 MNHEY, CDR2 SVGAGI. The V end lost 2 bases, the J end lost 3 bases, and 14 bases lay between the germline ends. The chain's CDR3 is CASSYLPGGSYEQYF. The CDR3 coding sequence is TGTGCCAGCAGTTACCTGCCTGGGGGGAGCTACGAGCAGTACTTC.

This clonotype was counted ten times or more. The V and J genes are TRBV12-5 and TRBJ2-7; perhaps TRBD1 as D (6 bases). The length of the CDR3 is 13 residues. The germline gives CDR1 LGHNT, CDR2 FRNRAP. Trimming took 0 bases from V and 5 from J, leaving 8 bases between them. The CDR3 protein is CASGLVAGDEQYF. The CDR3 coding sequence is TGTGCTAGTGGTTTGGTTGCAGGGGACGAGCAGTACTTC.

In this sample, this clonotype turned up many times. This chain links TRBV6-6 with TRBJ2-5; 11 bases line up with TRBD2. The germline CDR1 and CDR2 sequences are MNHNY and SVGAGI (reference sequence). This CDR3 spans 14 amino acids. The trim removed 2 bases at V and 4 bases at J, leaving 0 bases unmatched. The CDR3 DNA follows: TGTGCCAGCAGTTACACTAGCGGGGGAGAGACCCAGTACTTC. Its translation: CASSYTSGGETQYF.

J is TRBJ2-2 and V is TRBV5-4, with no clear D. CDR1 and CDR2 (germline): SGHNT, YYREEE (reference sequence). V dropped 1 base and J dropped 0 bases, with 10 bases sitting between them. The CDR3 runs to 16 residues. DNA of the CDR3: TGTGCCAGCAGCTTGTCTTTCAGCGCGAACACCGGGGAGCTGTTTTTT. It specifies CASSLSFSANTGELFF.

This clonotype was counted between two and nine times. The chain employs TRBV4-3 and TRBJ2-7; 7 bases are a match to TRBD1. The CDR3 is made up of 13 amino acids. Trimming took 1 base from V and 6 from J; bases not matched to a gene: 3. CDR1 is LGHNA and CDR2 is YSLEER in the germline V gene. The chain's CDR3 is CASSQAQGREQYF. The DNA for the CDR3 is TGCGCCAGCAGCCAAGCACAGGGGCGCGAGCAGTACTTC.